This T cell receptor (beta chain) was captured by sequencing in a study of T cell responses to AZD1222 COVID-19 vaccine. Whole-study results and caveats: Females made up more of the donors, who were largely white British, and clonal diversity may have come out too low. Vaccine-related CD4 TCRs covered spike, predominating at 160-218 and 743-854.

Libraries were prepared by immunoSEQ multiplex PCR; TCRdb keeps only in-frame clonotypes and omits some of them. The sample shows under 95,000 clones, 70% to 90% of them seen only once. Details on this clone: Antigen: not known.

Germline lookup yields CDR1 MDHEN and CDR2 SYDVKM. This CDR3 is 16 amino acids long. Trimming pared 6 bases from V and 2 bases from J, leaving 16 bases between. The TCR originated in an adult in good health. Here the sequenced sample was peripheral blood, taken on day 0 of AZD1222 vaccination. The chain recombines TRBV28 with TRBJ2-2; D is possibly TRBD1 or TRBD2 (5 bases each). CDR3: CASRNTGTANTGELFF. CDR3 DNA: TGTGCCAGCAGGAACACCGGGACGGCTAACACCGGGGAGCTGTTTTTT.